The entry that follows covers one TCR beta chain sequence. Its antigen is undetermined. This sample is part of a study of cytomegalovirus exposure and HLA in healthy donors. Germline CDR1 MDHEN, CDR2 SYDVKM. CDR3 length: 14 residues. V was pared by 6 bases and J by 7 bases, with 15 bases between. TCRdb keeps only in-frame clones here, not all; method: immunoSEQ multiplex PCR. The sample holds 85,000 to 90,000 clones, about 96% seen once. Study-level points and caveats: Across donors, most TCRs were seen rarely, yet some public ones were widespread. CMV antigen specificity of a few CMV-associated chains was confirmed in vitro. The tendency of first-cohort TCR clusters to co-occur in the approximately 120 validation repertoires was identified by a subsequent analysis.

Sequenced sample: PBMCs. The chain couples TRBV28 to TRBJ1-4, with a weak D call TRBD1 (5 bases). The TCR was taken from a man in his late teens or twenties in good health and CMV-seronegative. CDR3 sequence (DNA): TGTGCCAGCAGCAGCCCCGGGGGTGTTGAAAAACTGTTTTTT. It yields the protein CASSSPGGVEKLFF.